The 12 T cell receptor beta chains reported below all come from one sample, sequenced in a study of tumor and adjacent non-tumor tissue in lung cancer. The template was RNA from unsorted bulk tissue. Distant lung tissue was collected more than 3 cm away from the tumor edge. A modified ARM-PCR protocol with three rounds of nested PCR amplified TCRbeta. TCRdb fed the multiplex PCR reads into MiXCR, producing one record per CDR3 protein. The profile shows almost 75,000 distinct CDR3 sequences, around 70% of them singletons. The sequencing input was distant non-tumor lung tissue. The receptors were gathered from a woman between 45 and 60 years old with non-small cell lung cancer.

This clonotype has a handful of counts. Relative to the germline gene, one junction end is altered; a read error may explain this. This rearrangement joins TRBV12-3 or TRBV12-4 to TRBJ1-2; a weak D match, TRBD1 (6 bases). CDR3 length equals 13 residues. CDR3 loop: CTSSLRTAYGYTF. The CDR3 bases are TGTACCAGCAGTTTGAGGACAGCATATGGCTACACCTTC.

Remarks on this clonotype: One end of the junction does not line up with germline, which may come from a read error. This chain links TRBV6-2 or TRBV6-3 with TRBJ1-2, with no clear D. The CDR3 contains 13 residues. CDR1 is MNHEY, CDR2 SVGEGT, per germline. CDR3 coding DNA: TGTACCAGCACCCGAGATTCTTCCTATGGCTACAACTTC. Translated: CTSTRDSSYGYNF.

A note on this clonotype: The conserved final phenylalanine or tryptophan is absent from the CDR3, which likely points to a read error. The genes are TRBV6-5 and TRBJ2-2; TRBD2 matches 7 bases. Germline CDR1 and CDR2: MNHEY and SVGAGI. The CDR3 length is 15 residues. The DNA for the CDR3 is TGTGTCAGCAGTTACTCGACTAGCCAGCCCGGGGAGCTGTTTTAT. Amino acid sequence: CVSSYSTSQPGELFY.

A word on this clonotype: This may be a read error, as it is one base from a much larger clone. This chain links TRBV4-1 with TRBJ2-3; 9 bases align to TRBD2. This CDR3 comprises 15 residues. Germline V lookup: CDR1 MGHRA, CDR2 YSYEKL. This chain's CDR3 is CASSLAGVGADMQYF. CDR3 sequence (DNA): TGCGCCAGCAGCCTAGCGGGAGTGGGGGCAGATATGCAGTATTTT.

This clonotype was seen just once. Compared with germline, one end of the junction differs, possibly owing to a read error. The rearrangement joins TRBV28 to TRBJ2-6, with D perhaps being TRBD1 or TRBD2 (5 bases each). Germline CDR1 reads MDHEN; CDR2 reads SYDVKM. The CDR3 totals 17 residues. In DNA form, the CDR3 reads TGTGCAAGCATCCCCGGACGGGGCAGGTCTGGGGCCAACGTCCTGACTTTC. Translation: CASIPGRGRSGANVLTF.

In regard to this clonotype: The CDR3 does not close with the conserved phenylalanine or tryptophan, likely indicating a read error. The rearrangement links TRBV20-1 to TRBJ1-4; no firm D call. Looked up from germline, CDR1 is DFQATT and CDR2 is SNEGSKA (reference sequence). The CDR3 length is 12 residues. V was clipped by 7 bases and J by 5 bases, with 11 bases between them. The CDR3 DNA reads TGCAGTGTCACAAGCACAAATGAAAAACTGTTTTTG. As protein: CSVTSTNEKLFL.

To note about this clonotype: Relative to the germline gene, one junction end is altered; a read error may explain this. DNA of the CDR3: TGTACCAGCAGCCCGACAGGGAGCACAGATACACAGTATTTT. It translates to CTSSPTGSTDTQYF. The chain uses TRBV5-4 and TRBJ2-3, with 7 nucleotides matching TRBD1. Per germline, CDR1 SGHNT and CDR2 YYREEE (reference sequence). The CDR3 has 14 amino acids. Complete variable domain (other parts from reference TRBV5-4 and TRBJ2-3): ETGVTQSPTHLIKTRGQQVTLRCSSQSGHNTVSWYQQALGQGPQFIFQYYREEENGRGNFPPRFSGLQFPNYSSELNVNALELDDSALYLCTSSPTGSTDTQYFGPGTRLTVL.

About this clonotype: This may be a read error: a much more frequent sequence differs by one nucleotide. The J gene is TRBJ2-2, the V gene TRBV4-2; D is ambiguous. There are 12 residues in the CDR3. Germline V gene data show CDR1 as LGHNA and CDR2 as YNFKEQ. CDR3: CTSSQAPGELFF. For the CDR3, the DNA is TGTACCAGCAGCCAGGCCCCCGGGGAGCTGTTTTTT.

As to this clonotype: At one end, the junction sequence differs from germline, possibly due to a read error. The chain has TRBV30 and TRBJ2-1; 7 bases align to TRBD2. CDR1 GTSNPN and CDR2 SVGIG come from the germline V gene (reference sequence). CDR3 size: 17 residues. The CDR3 bases are TGTGGCTGGAGTGAAGACAAACTAGCGAGAGTGCACAATGAGCAGTTCTTC. Protein product: CGWSEDKLARVHNEQFF. The full variable domain, rest sourced from reference TRBV30 and TRBJ2-1, is SQTIHQWPATLVQPVGSPLSLECTVEGTSNPNLYWYRQAAGRGLQLLFYSVGIGQISSEVPQNLSASRPQDRQFILSSKKLLLSDSGFYLCGWSEDKLARVHNEQFFGPGTRLTVL.

A word on this clonotype: Sequence at one end of the junction differs from germline and may be a read error. The CDR3 DNA reads TGTGCCAGCAGGACAGGGTTTGGGGCAGATGCGCAGTATTTT. Amino acids: CASRTGFGADAQYF. This chain connects TRBV6-1 to TRBJ2-3; 7 bases map to TRBD1. The CDR3 consists of 14 residues. Germline V gene data show CDR1 as MNHNS and CDR2 as SASEGT.

Points on this clonotype: One end of the junction fails to match germline, which may point to a read error. The genes are TRBV20-1 and TRBJ2-1, with a weak D call TRBD2 (6 bases). CDR1 is DFQATT and CDR2 is SNEGSKA in the germline V gene (reference sequence). The CDR3 extends over 16 amino acids. DNA of the CDR3: TGCAATGCTAGAAGTCCGGGACTCCAATTTGACAATGAGCAGTTCTTC. Translating it yields CNARSPGLQFDNEQFF.

With regard to this clonotype: A clone one base away is much larger, so this may be a read error. The V call is TRBV20-1, the J call TRBJ1-5, with 8 bases aligning to TRBD1. The V gene's germline CDR1 is DFQATT and CDR2 SNEGSKA (reference sequence). CDR3 length: 15 residues. CDR3 coding DNA: TGCAGTGCTAGACCCACAGGGGGAAGGGATCAGTCCCAGCATTTT. This encodes CSARPTGGRDQSQHF.